The next 18 T cell receptor beta chains were all read from a single sample in a study of OX40 agonist ivuxolimab in advanced cancers. The table came from immunoSEQ multiplex PCR; TCRdb's copy has only in-frame clones and leaves some out. The data hold fewer than 15,000 clones, with 82% observed a single time. The sequences come from CD4+ or CD8+ T cells sorted from blood, collected in a trial of the OX40 agonist ivuxolimab. These TCRs come from an adult with an advanced solid tumor such as melanoma, head and neck, liver or kidney cancer.

The chain employs TRBV4-3 and TRBJ1-4; no clear D gene. Between the trimmed V and J ends, which lost 3 bases and 3 bases, there was a span of 11 bases. This CDR3 comprises 15 residues. Germline lookup yields CDR1 LGHNA and CDR2 YSLEER. This CDR3 reads CASSHGLPANEKLFF. CDR3 bases: TGCGCCAGCAGCCATGGACTCCCAGCTAATGAAAAACTGTTTTTT.

V gene TRBV5-1 combines with J gene TRBJ2-3; tentatively, D is TRBD2 (5 bases). Deletions cut 3 bases from V and 2 bases from J, with 22 bases between. CDR1 is SGHRS and CDR2 is YFSETQ in the germline V gene. This CDR3 is built from 18 residues. CDR3 sequence reads: CASSSDPLRGRVTDTQYF. As DNA, the CDR3 is TGCGCCAGCAGCTCCGACCCGCTTCGCGGGCGGGTCACAGATACGCAGTATTTT.

The CDR3 sequence: CASSSPGQGPYEQYF. CDR3 coding DNA: TGTGCCAGCAGTTCTCCGGGACAGGGGCCCTACGAGCAGTACTTC. The rearrangement joins TRBV28 to TRBJ2-7; 10 nucleotides agree with TRBD1. Germline V gives CDR1 MDHEN, CDR2 SYDVKM. The trim removed 4 bases at V and 2 bases at J, leaving 5 bases unmatched. The CDR3 covers 15 residues.

The V call is TRBV9, the J call TRBJ1-5; TRBD1 is a possible D gene (5 bases). Per the germline V gene, CDR1 is SGDLS and CDR2 is YYNGEE. The CDR3 totals 15 residues. The V end was cut by 0 bases, the J end by 4 bases, with 11 bases between. The CDR3 bases are TGTGCCAGCAGCGTAGGGTCTGGGACTAATCAGCCCCAGCATTTT. It codes for CASSVGSGTNQPQHF.

V is TRBV19 and J is TRBJ1-1; weak D call: TRBD1 (5 bases). In germline, CDR1 is LNHDA, CDR2 SQIVND (reference sequence). The length of the CDR3 is 13 residues. V lost 3 bases and J 4 bases, leaving 9 bases between the germline ends. The CDR3 bases are TGTGCCAGTAGTATGGGGGAGACCACTGAAGCTTTCTTT. Amino acids: CASSMGETTEAFF.

The genes are TRBV9 and TRBJ2-3, with D hard to call. CDR1 is SGDLS, CDR2 YYNGEE, per germline. The germline V and J ends were trimmed by 4 bases and 5 bases, with 8 bases remaining between them. This CDR3 has 12 residues. The CDR3 loop reads CASSPEGDTQYF. The CDR3 DNA reads as TGTGCCAGCAGCCCCGAAGGAGATACGCAGTATTTT.

J is TRBJ1-1 and V is TRBV4-2; perhaps TRBD1 as D (5 bases). Germline V lookup: CDR1 LGHNA, CDR2 YNFKEQ. Trimming shortened V by 1 base and J by 1 base, and 16 bases separated the two germline ends. CDR3 length equals 17 residues. CDR3 DNA sequence: TGTGCCAGCAGCCAAGCACGGGTTAGACAGACGAACACTGAAGCTTTCTTT. As protein: CASSQARVRQTNTEAFF.

This clone was counted a single time. The chain employs TRBV4-3 and TRBJ1-1; possibly TRBD1 for D (5 bases). Trimming left V 1 base short and J 7 bases short, with 22 bases between. Germline loops: CDR1 LGHNA, CDR2 YSLEER. CDR3 size: 17 residues. CDR3 residues: CASSQGSGRLSRGEAFF. CDR3 sequence (DNA): TGCGCCAGCAGCCAAGGCTCGGGACGGCTAAGCCGTGGTGAAGCTTTCTTT.

This clone occurred many times. V gene TRBV2 combines with J gene TRBJ2-1, with D uncertain. This CDR3 has 11 residues. The V end was cut by 4 bases, the J end by 8 bases, with 6 bases between. CDR1 and CDR2 (germline): SNHLY, FYNNEI. CDR3 amino acids: CASSVEYEQFF. In nucleotides, the CDR3 is TGTGCCAGCAGTGTAGAATATGAGCAGTTCTTC.

The CDR3, as DNA: TGCGCCAGCAGCCAACGACCCCCAGGGACTGAAGCTTTCTTT. The encoded protein is CASSQRPPGTEAFF. The rearrangement joins TRBV4-3 to TRBJ1-1, with TRBD1 as a possible D gene (5 bases). V dropped 2 bases and J dropped 5 bases, with 12 bases sitting between them. The CDR3 length is 14 residues. The germline V gene has CDR1 LGHNA and CDR2 YSLEER.

The chain joins TRBV27 to TRBJ2-2; the D is unclear. The V gene lost 4 bases and the J gene lost 6 bases, with 6 bases spanning the gap. This CDR3 has 12 residues. Per the germline V gene, CDR1 is MNHEY and CDR2 is SMNVEV (reference sequence). In DNA form, the CDR3 reads TGTGCCAGCAGTTACTTGGCCGGGGAGCTGTTTTTT. Translation: CASSYLAGELFF.

The chain joins TRBV2 to TRBJ1-4, with D maybe TRBD1 (5 bases). Germline CDR1 and CDR2: SNHLY and FYNNEI. This CDR3 contains 15 residues. The V and J ends lost 7 bases and 8 bases respectively, with 20 bases between them. The CDR3 is CASTSWTRLAEKLFF. In DNA, the CDR3 is TGTGCCAGCACCTCATGGACAAGATTGGCGGAAAAACTGTTTTTT.

The V and J genes are TRBV7-3 and TRBJ2-2; 8 bases are a match to TRBD1. Germline V lookup: CDR1 SGHTA, CDR2 FQGTGA. V shed 4 bases and J 6 bases; nucleotides not matched to a gene: 1. The CDR3 has 13 amino acids. CDR3 in amino acids: CASSSRGPGELFF. The CDR3, as DNA: TGTGCCAGCAGCTCCAGGGGGCCCGGGGAGCTGTTTTTT.

The chain employs TRBV27 and TRBJ2-1, with D unresolved. This CDR3 contains 18 residues. The V and J ends lost 6 bases and 3 bases respectively, with 24 bases between them. Looked up from germline, CDR1 is MNHEY and CDR2 is SMNVEV (reference sequence). The CDR3 DNA reads as TGTGCCAGCAGCACCCACCCCTCGGCGGCGGAGTACTACAATGAGCAGTTCTTC. It specifies CASSTHPSAAEYYNEQFF.

The rearrangement uses TRBV6-5 and TRBJ1-1; D not certain. The CDR3 is 13 amino acids. Germline CDR1 and CDR2: MNHEY and SVGAGI. Trimming shortened V by 6 bases and J by 1 base, and 9 bases separated the two germline ends. The CDR3 region is CASSLGSNTEAFF. For the CDR3, the DNA is TGTGCCAGCAGCTTAGGGTCGAACACTGAAGCTTTCTTT.

This chain links TRBV27 with TRBJ2-1; 10 bases agree with TRBD1. CDR1 and CDR2 (germline): MNHEY, SMNVEV (reference sequence). This CDR3 contains 16 residues. With 4 bases clipped from V and 6 bases from J, the junction kept 9 bases outside the gene matches. DNA of the CDR3: TGTGCCAGCAGTTCTCCCCCCGGACAGGGGGGCAATGAGCAGTTCTTC. Translated, it gives CASSSPPGQGGNEQFF.

This clone showed up just once. V gene TRBV19 combines with J gene TRBJ2-3; TRBD2 matches at 12 bases. Trimming removed 3 bases from V and 0 bases from J; junction bases left unmatched: 4. Germline V gene lookup returns CDR1 LNHDA and CDR2 SQIVND (reference sequence). The CDR3 is 17 residues long. In nucleotides, the CDR3 is TGTGCCAGTAGTATGACTAGCGGGAGAGGGAGCACAGATACGCAGTATTTT. This codes for CASSMTSGRGSTDTQYF.

The V call is TRBV6-4, the J call TRBJ2-7; D gene ambiguous. The germline V gene encodes CDR1 MRHNA and CDR2 SNTAGT. With 9 bases removed from V and 3 bases from J, the gap between germline ends came to 6 bases. The CDR3 contains 10 residues. The CDR3 loop is CASRIYEQYF. CDR3 bases: TGTGCCAGTCGCATCTACGAGCAGTACTTC.